The following is a T cell receptor beta chain sequence with its context. Those enrolled, adults aged about 18 to 89 years, came from some 23 US areas. The data derive from a study of blood T cell repertoires in COVID-19. In the study overall: In each case, the material was cDNA or gDNA derived from T cells, B-cell-depleted T cells, or PBMCs.

Assay: immunoSEQ multiplex PCR; the TCRdb copy retains only in-frame clones and omits some. The table has about 440,000 clones, roughly 87% seen once. V gave up 2 bases and J gave up 0 bases, with 8 bases separating them. This CDR3 spans 15 amino acids. The germline V gene has CDR1 KGHSH and CDR2 LQKENI. What was sequenced was PBMCs or T cells enriched from blood (not recorded which). The source of this sequence is a woman aged 18-35 years with acute COVID-19. This chain connects TRBV18 to TRBJ1-5; no firm D call. CDR3 sequence reads: CASSPNGDSNQPQHF. In DNA form, the CDR3 reads TGTGCCAGCTCACCAAACGGGGATAGCAATCAGCCCCAGCATTTT.